The T cell receptor (beta chain) under discussion was sequenced for a study of T cell changes during pregnancy in multiple sclerosis. The CDR3 has 17 amino acids. V was clipped by 8 bases and J by 2 bases, with 25 bases between them. Per the germline V gene, CDR1 is MNHEY and CDR2 is SMNVEV (reference sequence). Generated by immunoSEQ multiplex PCR, the TCRdb table keeps only in-frame clones and is missing some. The table shows 45,000 to 50,000 clones, with 90% to 95% occurring only once. The chain recombines TRBV27 with TRBJ2-7; D gene unclear. The sequence was collected from a female donor with multiple sclerosis, enrolled in a pregnancy study. This sample comprised CD8+ T cells from peripheral blood mononuclear cells, obtained in the first trimester of pregnancy. CDR3 protein: CASGPSLRKLRPYEQYF. Here the CDR3 DNA reads TGTGCCAGCGGCCCCTCTCTGAGGAAATTAAGACCCTACGAGCAGTACTTC.